The present TCR beta chain was sequenced within a study of shared clonotypes between healthy human individuals. Study information: CD4 naive and CD4 memory each took three plates per donor, while CD8 naive took two and CD8 memory one.

As for this clone: The antigen is not known.

Libraries were prepared by immunoSEQ multiplex PCR; TCRdb keeps only in-frame clonotypes and omits some of them. The sample has roughly 520,000 clones; around 96% are singletons. The V end lost 6 bases, the J end lost 5 bases, and 14 bases lay between the germline ends. Per the germline V gene, CDR1 is SNHLY and CDR2 is FYNNEI. There are 13 residues in the CDR3. General study points: Among four donors, approximately 4.6% of naive CD4 clonotypes were found in common. Although depth was large, rarefaction showed that sequencing of the sorted subsets was incomplete.

The sequence came from a woman aged 30 to 39 in good health. Sequencing was performed on naive CD4+ T cells sorted from blood. Subset given: CD45RA+ positively selected. This rearrangement joins TRBV2 to TRBJ2-7, with a weak D call TRBD2 (5 bases). The chain's CDR3 is CASSPDGINEQYF. The DNA of the CDR3 is TGTGCCAGCAGCCCAGACGGGATTAACGAGCAGTACTTC.